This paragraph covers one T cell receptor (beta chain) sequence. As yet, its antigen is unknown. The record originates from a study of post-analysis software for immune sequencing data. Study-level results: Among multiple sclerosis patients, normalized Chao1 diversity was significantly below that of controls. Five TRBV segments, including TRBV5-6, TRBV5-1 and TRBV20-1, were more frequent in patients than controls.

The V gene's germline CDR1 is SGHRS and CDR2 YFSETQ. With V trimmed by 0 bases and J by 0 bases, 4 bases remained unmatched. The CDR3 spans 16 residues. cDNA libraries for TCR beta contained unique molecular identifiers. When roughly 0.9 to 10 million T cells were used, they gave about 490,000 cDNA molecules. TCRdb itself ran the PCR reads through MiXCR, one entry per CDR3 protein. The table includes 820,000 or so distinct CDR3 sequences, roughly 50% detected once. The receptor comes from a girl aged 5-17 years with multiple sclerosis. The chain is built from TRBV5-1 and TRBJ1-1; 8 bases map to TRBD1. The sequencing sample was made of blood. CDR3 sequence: CASSLGDRGLNTEAFF. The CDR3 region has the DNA TGCGCCAGCAGCTTGGGCGACAGGGGCCTGAACACTGAAGCTTTCTTT.